Below are 29 T cell receptor beta chains sequenced from a single sample in a study of beta chain features in type 1 diabetes. The study's findings and limits: For Type 1 diabetes patients, all four CD4+ subsets carried TCRB CDR3s that were moderately but significantly shorter.

Expressed TCRB transcripts got sequenced, as all isolated RNA was reverse transcribed. The protocol was immunoSEQ multiplex PCR, while the TCRdb copy is restricted to in-frame clones and leaves out a portion. The repertoire has hundreds of thousands of clones, about an eighth of them found once; the top ten carry approximately 0.021%. These receptors' antigens are unknown. The sequencing sample was made of naive CD4+ T cells from blood. All receptors come from a man younger than 35 with type 1 diabetes.

The rearrangement uses TRBV7-9 and TRBJ2-7; the D gene is possibly TRBD1 (6 bases). V gave up 5 bases and J gave up 3 bases, with 26 bases separating them. The germline V gene has CDR1 SEHNR and CDR2 FQNEAQ (reference sequence). The CDR3 covers 18 residues. CDR3 nucleotide sequence: TGTGCCAGCAGCGCAGCCAACGATAAAAGGGGGACCTACTACGAGCAGTACTTC. Its translation: CASSAANDKRGTYYEQYF. The full variable domain, in which reference TRBV7-9 and TRBJ2-7 provide the parts outside the CDR3, is DTGVSQNPRHKITKRGQNVTFRCDPISEHNRLYWYRQTLGQGPEFLTYFQNEAQLEKSRLLSDRFSAERPKGSFSTLEIQRTEQGDSAMYLCASSAANDKRGTYYEQYFGPGTRLTVT.

This clone was seen more than once but under ten times. The V gene is TRBV7-9, the J gene TRBJ1-5; TRBD1 agrees at 9 bases. From germline, CDR1 is SEHNR and CDR2 FQNEAQ (reference sequence). V lost 4 bases and J lost 0; bases outside the gene matches: 7. CDR3 length: 17 residues. This CDR3 reads CASSSDRGENSNQPQHF. The CDR3 DNA is TGTGCCAGCAGCTCTGACAGGGGGGAAAATAGCAATCAGCCCCAGCATTTT.

This clone was observed a few times. The chain joins TRBV6-1 to TRBJ2-3; TRBD1 matches at 10 bases. Germline CDR1 MNHNS, CDR2 SASEGT. CDR3 size: 14 residues. The V segment lost 11 bases and the J segment 3 bases; nucleotides outside the gene matches: 8. This chain's CDR3 is CASFRDRGTDTQYF. The CDR3 coding sequence is TGTGCCTCGTTTCGGGACAGGGGTACAGATACGCAGTATTTT.

This clone came up a few times. At the DNA level, this CDR3 is encoded by other sequences in the same sample as well. J is TRBJ2-5 and V is TRBV5-4; 7 nucleotides match TRBD1. Germline CDR1 and CDR2: SGHNT and YYREEE (reference sequence). Trimming cost V 0 bases and J 5 bases; bases outside gene matches: 4. The CDR3 spans 14 residues. The CDR3 spells CASSLGQGRETQYF. The CDR3, as DNA: TGTGCCAGCAGCTTGGGACAGGGACGCGAGACCCAGTACTTC.

This clone was counted a few times. The rearrangement uses TRBV7-2 and TRBJ1-2, with 7 bases that match TRBD1. Germline values: CDR1 SGHTA, CDR2 FQGNSA. This CDR3 is built from 17 residues. Trimming took 0 bases from V and 5 from J; bases not matched to a gene: 12. CDR3 coding DNA: TGTGCCAGCAGCTTAGCGTCGACAGGGCCGACCACTTATGGCTACACCTTC. Protein sequence: CASSLASTGPTTYGYTF.

The rearrangement joins TRBV29-1 to TRBJ2-3; D is undetermined. Germline V lookup: CDR1 SQVTM, CDR2 ANQGSEA. The CDR3 is 15 amino acids. The V end was cut by 8 bases, the J end by 6 bases, with 24 bases between. CDR3 amino acids: CSLFLGAQSGDTQYF. Here the CDR3 DNA reads TGCAGCCTTTTCCTCGGAGCCCAATCCGGGGATACGCAGTATTTT.

The table lists this clone with a count of one. V gene TRBV11-3 combines with J gene TRBJ2-2; 8 bases are shared with TRBD2. With 10 bases clipped from V and 2 bases from J, the junction kept 9 bases outside the gene matches. The germline V gene has CDR1 SGHNT and CDR2 YENEEA. This CDR3 comprises 15 residues. The CDR3 sequence is CATWAGGLNTGELFF. The CDR3 nucleotides are TGTGCCACCTGGGCGGGGGGCCTTAACACCGGGGAGCTGTTTTTT.

The chain is built from TRBV5-4 and TRBJ2-3, with TRBD2 matching 11 bases. V was clipped by 3 bases and J by 2 bases; unmatched bases: 5. This CDR3 is 16 amino acids long. Germline CDR1 and CDR2: SGHNT and YYREEE (reference sequence). CDR3 amino acids: CASSSGLAAFTDTQYF. The CDR3 bases are TGTGCCAGCAGCTCGGGACTAGCGGCATTCACAGATACGCAGTATTTT.

The V gene is TRBV27, the J gene TRBJ2-1; the D gene is possibly TRBD1 (5 bases). There are 13 residues in the CDR3. V was trimmed by 10 bases and J by 8 bases, leaving 18 bases between them. The germline V gene encodes CDR1 MNHEY and CDR2 SMNVEV (reference sequence). This CDR3 is CATNRHHQDEQFF. In nucleotides, the CDR3 is TGTGCCACTAACAGGCACCATCAGGATGAGCAGTTCTTC.

This clone has just a few counts. This sequence joins TRBV7-9 and TRBJ1-2; TRBD1 aligns across 9 bases. J lost 8 bases, V lost 6 bases, and 7 bases had no gene match. The germline V gene has CDR1 SEHNR and CDR2 FQNEAQ (reference sequence). The CDR3 length is 13 residues. The CDR3 here is CASSLGTGKGYTF. In nucleotides, the CDR3 is TGTGCCAGCAGTCTGGGGACAGGGAAGGGCTACACCTTC.

A few counts support this clone. The J gene is TRBJ1-5, the V gene TRBV7-2; no firm D call. CDR1 and CDR2 from the germline V gene are SGHTA and FQGNSA. Trimming took off 3 bases at V and 3 bases at J, with 9 bases between the two ends. The CDR3 loop spans 14 amino acids. CDR3 residues: CASSFGQANQPQHF. The CDR3 nucleotides read TGTGCCAGCAGCTTTGGGCAGGCCAATCAGCCCCAGCATTTT.

The rearrangement uses TRBV5-1 and TRBJ1-4, with D tentatively TRBD1 (5 bases). Germline V gene sequence: CDR1 SGHRS, CDR2 YFSETQ. V was clipped by 0 bases and J by 7 bases, with 13 bases between them. This CDR3 is built from 15 residues. This CDR3 reads CASSLGQGASEKLFF. Here the CDR3 DNA reads TGCGCCAGCAGCTTGGGTCAGGGAGCTTCTGAAAAACTGTTTTTT.

This clone was seen only once. J is TRBJ2-2 and V is TRBV9; the D gene could be TRBD1 or TRBD2 (5 bases each). The ends were cut back, 2 bases at V and 7 bases at J, with 12 bases in the middle. Germline V gene data show CDR1 as SGDLS and CDR2 as YYNGEE. The length of the CDR3 is 14 residues. CDR3 region: CASSVSGTNGELFF. The CDR3 region has the DNA TGTGCCAGCAGCGTTTCGGGGACGAACGGGGAGCTGTTTTTT.

V is TRBV27 and J is TRBJ2-5; D gene ambiguous. V gave up 5 bases and J gave up 4 bases, with 11 bases separating them. This CDR3 has 13 amino acids. Germline loops: CDR1 MNHEY, CDR2 SMNVEV (reference sequence). The CDR3 bases are TGTGCCAGCAGTCTCGGGTTCCTAGAGACCCAGTACTTC. It codes for CASSLGFLETQYF.

This clone was detected a few times. V gene TRBV12-5 combines with J gene TRBJ2-3; possible D gene TRBD1, 7 bases. V was pared by 4 bases and J by 0 bases, with 14 bases between. The germline CDR1 and CDR2 sequences are LGHNT and FRNRAP. CDR3 length equals 16 residues. CDR3 sequence (DNA): TGTGCTAGTGGTTCGGGGGACAGTCCTAGCACAGATACGCAGTATTTT. Protein sequence: CASGSGDSPSTDTQYF.

This clone has just a few counts. The chain links TRBV7-9 to TRBJ2-7; no definite D call. Germline loops: CDR1 SEHNR, CDR2 FQNEAQ (reference sequence). The ends were cut back, 3 bases at V and 0 bases at J, with 9 bases in the middle. The CDR3 is made up of 14 amino acids. The CDR3 here is CASSFQEGSYEQYF. The CDR3 DNA is TGTGCCAGCAGCTTCCAAGAAGGCTCCTACGAGCAGTACTTC.

There are a few counts of this clone. The rearrangement uses TRBV29-1 and TRBJ2-7; 10 nucleotides agree with TRBD1. The V and J ends lost 6 bases and 6 bases, in that order; junction bases with no gene match: 14. The CDR3 sequence is 15 residues long. In germline, CDR1 is SQVTM, CDR2 ANQGSEA. The CDR3 DNA sequence: TGCAGCGTCCTAAGTAGAGGGACAGGGGTTGGCGAGCAGTACTTC. Its protein is CSVLSRGTGVGEQYF.

The chain recombines TRBV10-3 with TRBJ2-3; tentatively, D is TRBD1 (8 bases). Germline V gene data show CDR1 as ENHRY and CDR2 as SYGVKD. The length of the CDR3 is 13 residues. The V end was cut by 10 bases, the J end by 3 bases, with 14 bases between. CDR3 DNA sequence: TGTGCCACCGACAGGGGAGGGACAGATACGCAGTATTTT. This gives the protein CATDRGGTDTQYF.

The chain carries TRBV30 and TRBJ2-2, with D perhaps matching TRBD2 (6 bases). The germline CDR1 and CDR2 sequences are GTSNPN and SVGIG (reference sequence). The CDR3 runs to 14 residues. Trimming removed 4 bases at V and 0 bases at J, with 9 bases between. This CDR3 reads CAWNRGSNTGELFF. The CDR3 region has the DNA TGTGCCTGGAATCGGGGGTCGAACACCGGGGAGCTGTTTTTT.

The chain is built from TRBV7-9 and TRBJ2-1; D call uncertain. V gave up 6 bases and J gave up 0 bases, with 21 bases separating them. In germline, CDR1 is SEHNR, CDR2 FQNEAQ (reference sequence). This CDR3 has 18 residues. The CDR3, as DNA: TGTGCCAGCAGTCAAGTGCCCCAGTCCCTTAGCTCCTACAATGAGCAGTTCTTC. Protein sequence: CASSQVPQSLSSYNEQFF.

This clone was seen a handful of times. Other nucleotide sequences from this sample produce the same CDR3. The chain carries TRBV5-1 and TRBJ1-1; D gene ambiguous. CDR1 and CDR2 (germline): SGHRS, YFSETQ. V dropped 0 bases and J dropped 1 base, with 7 bases sitting between them. The CDR3 spans 14 residues. In DNA, the CDR3 is TGCGCCAGCAGCTTGGCCGGAGAGAACACTGAAGCTTTCTTT. It specifies CASSLAGENTEAFF.

Of note for this clone: Other nucleotide sequences from this sample produce the same CDR3. The V gene is TRBV30, the J gene TRBJ2-5; D uncertain. V gave up 2 bases and J gave up 5 bases, with 3 bases separating them. This CDR3 comprises 10 residues. The germline V gene encodes CDR1 GTSNPN and CDR2 SVGIG (reference sequence). CDR3 loop: CAWSLETQYF. CDR3 sequence (DNA): TGTGCCTGGAGTTTGGAGACCCAGTACTTC.

Details on this clone: The sample carries other DNA sequences with the same CDR3. V usage is TRBV6-1 and J usage is TRBJ2-3; no firm D call. The V end lost 0 bases, the J end lost 0 bases, and 4 bases lay between the germline ends. The CDR3 spans 14 residues. CDR1 and CDR2 (germline): MNHNS, SASEGT. CDR3 in amino acids: CASSEADSTDTQYF. Written as DNA, the CDR3 is TGTGCCAGCAGTGAAGCGGATAGCACAGATACGCAGTATTTT.

This clone has a handful of counts. The rearrangement links TRBV30 to TRBJ1-6; D is possibly TRBD1 (6 bases). V was trimmed by 2 bases and J by 0 bases, leaving 17 bases between them. This CDR3 spans 18 amino acids. Looked up from germline, CDR1 is GTSNPN and CDR2 is SVGIG (reference sequence). The chain's CDR3 is CAWSLGKTTGSYNSPLHF. The CDR3 nucleotides are TGTGCCTGGAGTCTTGGGAAGACGACAGGCTCCTATAATTCACCCCTCCACTTT.

The rearrangement uses TRBV2 and TRBJ2-2; TRBD1 aligns across 8 bases. Germline values: CDR1 SNHLY, CDR2 FYNNEI. The CDR3 runs to 15 residues. The J segment lost 4 bases and the V segment lost 10 bases, leaving 11 bases of the junction unmatched. CDR3 DNA: TGTGCCACCACACTTCAGGGGGCGGGCACCGGGGAGCTGTTTTTT. Translating it yields CATTLQGAGTGELFF.

This clone has a handful of counts. The V call is TRBV10-3, the J call TRBJ2-5, with TRBD2 matching 12 bases. Unmatched junction bases numbered 9, after V lost 2 bases and J lost 5 bases. CDR3 length: 17 amino acids. The germline V gene has CDR1 ENHRY and CDR2 SYGVKD. Written as DNA, the CDR3 is TGTGCCATCAGTGAGGCTAGCGGGGGGGGTCGTCTGGAGACCCAGTACTTC. This gives the protein CAISEASGGGRLETQYF.

This clone was observed a few times. The chain couples TRBV19 to TRBJ2-2; D call uncertain. The CDR3 runs 13 residues. Germline V gene sequence: CDR1 LNHDA, CDR2 SQIVND (reference sequence). V gave up 7 bases and J gave up 2 bases, with 8 bases separating them. The CDR3 here is CASKGRNTGELFF. In DNA form, the CDR3 reads TGTGCCAGTAAGGGCAGAAACACCGGGGAGCTGTTTTTT. Looking up the rest from reference TRBV19 and TRBJ2-2 gives the full variable domain: DGGITQSPKYLFRKEGQNVTLSCEQNLNHDAMYWYRQDPGQGLRLIYYSQIVNDFQKGDIAEGYSVSREKKESFPLTVTSAQKNPTAFYLCASKGRNTGELFFGEGSRLTVL.

This sequence joins TRBV18 and TRBJ2-3, with 9 bases aligning to TRBD2. CDR1 is KGHSH and CDR2 is LQKENI in the germline V gene. The CDR3 length is 17 residues. With V trimmed by 2 bases and J by 6 bases, 12 bases remained unmatched. The CDR3 nucleotides read TGTGCCAGCTCACCAGGGGGGACTAGCACCTCAGGGGATACGCAGTATTTT. Residues: CASSPGGTSTSGDTQYF.

This clone was picked up a small number of times. This chain joins TRBV30 and TRBJ1-1; the D gene is possibly TRBD1 (5 bases). V dropped 3 bases and J dropped 3 bases, with 23 bases sitting between them. The V gene's germline CDR1 is GTSNPN and CDR2 SVGIG (reference sequence). The CDR3 is made up of 17 amino acids. CDR3 bases: TGTGCCTGGAGCAAGAAAGGTGCAGGGAACCGGGACACTGAAGCTTTCTTT. Protein: CAWSKKGAGNRDTEAFF.